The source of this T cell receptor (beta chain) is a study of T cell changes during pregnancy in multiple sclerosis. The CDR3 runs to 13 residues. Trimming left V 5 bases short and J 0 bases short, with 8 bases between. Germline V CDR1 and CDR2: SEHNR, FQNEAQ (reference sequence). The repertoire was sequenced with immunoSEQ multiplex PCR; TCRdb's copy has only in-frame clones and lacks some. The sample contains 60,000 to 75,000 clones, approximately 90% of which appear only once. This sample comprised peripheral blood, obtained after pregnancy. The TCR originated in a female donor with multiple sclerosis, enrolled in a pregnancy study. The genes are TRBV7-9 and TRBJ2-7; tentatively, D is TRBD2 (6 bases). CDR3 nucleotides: TGTGCCAGCAGCCCGGAGGGCTCCTACGAGCAGTACTTC. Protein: CASSPEGSYEQYF.